This T cell receptor beta chain was sequenced during a study of regulatory T cells. V lost 5 bases, J lost 4 bases, and 9 bases lay in between. Germline V gives CDR1 MNHNS, CDR2 SASEGT. The CDR3 runs to 13 residues. Primers: 52 TRBV forward and 13 TRBJ reverse. Profiling relied on immunoSEQ multiplex PCR, and the TCRdb table lists in-frame clones only, not all of them. This table has approximately 15,000 clones, roughly 90% appearing once. The chain uses TRBV6-1 and TRBJ2-4, with D possibly TRBD2 on 5 matching bases. This TCR was recovered from a person aged 18 to 30 with CD3G deficiency. Input material: CD8+ T cells sorted from blood. Here the CDR3 reads CASSSREKNIQYF. DNA of the CDR3: TGTGCCAGCAGTTCGAGGGAGAAAAACATTCAGTACTTC.